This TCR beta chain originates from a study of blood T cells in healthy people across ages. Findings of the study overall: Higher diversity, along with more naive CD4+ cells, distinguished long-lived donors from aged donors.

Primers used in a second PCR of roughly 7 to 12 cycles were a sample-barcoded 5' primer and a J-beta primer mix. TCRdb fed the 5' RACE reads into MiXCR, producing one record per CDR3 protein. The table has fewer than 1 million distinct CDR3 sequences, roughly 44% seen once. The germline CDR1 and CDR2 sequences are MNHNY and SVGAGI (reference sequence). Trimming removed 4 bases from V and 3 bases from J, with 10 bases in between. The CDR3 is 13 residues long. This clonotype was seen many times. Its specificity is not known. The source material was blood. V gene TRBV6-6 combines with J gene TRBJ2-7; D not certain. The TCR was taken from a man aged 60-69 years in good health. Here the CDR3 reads CASSSESRYEQYF. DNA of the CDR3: TGTGCCAGCAGTTCGGAATCGCGCTACGAGCAGTACTTC.